A selection of T cell receptor beta chains follows, all from one sample in a study of cytomegalovirus exposure and HLA in healthy donors. The protocol was immunoSEQ multiplex PCR, while the TCRdb copy is restricted to in-frame clones and leaves out a portion. Here the sample spans under 250,000 clones, around 78% being singletons. Sequencing used PBMCs. The source is a boy aged 10-17 years in good health and CMV-seronegative. Each CDR3 is given with its conserved first and last residue. A D gene is named only where the DNA matches it firmly. Where a row states a size, it is once, few, many or the class of an expanded clone; other rows omit it.

TRBJ1-1 | NA | once | TRBV30 | CAWVQREGTEAFF | TGTGCCTGGGTCCAGCGGGAGGGCACTGAAGCTTTCTTT
TRBJ1-6 | TRBD1 | NA | TRBV2 | CASSRPGQTSTSYNSPLHF | TGTGCCAGCAGTCGTCCGGGACAGACCTCCACCTCCTATAATTCACCCCTCCACTTT
TRBJ2-7 | NA | NA | TRBV9 | CASSVGTSVTYEQYF | TGTGCCAGCAGCGTAGGTACTTCCGTTACCTACGAGCAGTACTTC
TRBJ2-7 | TRBD2 | few | TRBV6-1 | CASSDYGGELGEQYF | TGTGCCAGCAGTGACTATGGGGGGGAGCTTGGCGAGCAGTACTTC
TRBJ1-3 | TRBD1 | few | TRBV6-6 | CASSQDRDSGNTIYF | TGTGCCAGCAGTCAGGACAGGGACTCTGGAAACACCATATATTTT
TRBJ2-3 | NA | NA | TRBV7-9 | CASSLGPVSYF | TGTGCCAGCAGCCTGGGGCCAGTTTCTTATTTT
TRBJ1-4 | NA | NA | TRBV19 | CASKNRAGDEKLFF | TGTGCCAGTAAGAATAGGGCAGGGGATGAAAAACTGTTTTTT
TRBJ1-1 | NA | NA | TRBV6-5 | CASSPTGNTEAFF | TGTGCCAGCAGTCCGACAGGGAACACTGAAGCTTTCTTT
TRBJ2-5 | TRBD1 | once | TRBV6-6 | CASLRDRDGETQYF | TGTGCCAGCCTACGGGACAGGGACGGAGAGACCCAGTACTTC
TRBJ1-2 | TRBD1 | NA | TRBV29-1 | CSVEDLDRGLLRNYGYTF | TGCAGCGTTGAAGACCTCGACAGGGGGCTTTTGAGAAACTATGGCTACACCTTC
TRBJ1-6 | NA | NA | TRBV30 | CAWSIDGGWRGNSPLHF | TGTGCCTGGAGTATAGACGGAGGATGGCGAGGCAATTCACCCCTCCACTTT
TRBJ2-7 | TRBD2 | NA | TRBV11-3 | CASSLAVHSYEQYF | TGTGCCAGCAGCCTAGCGGTCCACTCCTACGAGCAGTACTTC
TRBJ2-4 | TRBD1 | NA | TRBV18 | CASSHKTGEGNIQYF | TGTGCCAGCTCGCACAAGACAGGGGAAGGAAACATTCAGTACTTC
TRBJ1-2 | TRBD1 | NA | TRBV5-4 | CASSLPGTANIYGYTF | TGTGCCAGCAGCCTCCCCGGGACAGCCAACATCTATGGCTACACCTTC
TRBJ2-2 | NA | few | TRBV11-3 | CASSPSTGNTGELFF | TGTGCCAGCAGCCCTTCGACAGGGAACACCGGGGAGCTGTTTTTT
TRBJ1-1 | NA | NA | TRBV29-1 | CSVAFRIMNTEAFF | TGCAGCGTGGCGTTCAGGATTATGAACACTGAAGCTTTCTTT
TRBJ2-3 | NA | NA | TRBV7-9 | CASSLEYRSPDTQYF | TGTGCCAGCAGCTTAGAGTATAGATCCCCAGATACGCAGTATTTT
TRBJ2-1 | TRBD2 | once | TRBV4-2 | CASSPQGLAGGPRGWNEQFF | TGTGCCAGCAGCCCCCAAGGCCTAGCGGGGGGGCCTCGTGGGTGGAATGAGCAGTTCTTC
TRBJ2-1 | NA | NA | TRBV5-4 | CASRPAGTSYNEQFF | TGTGCCAGCAGACCGGCGGGGACCTCCTACAATGAGCAGTTCTTC
TRBJ1-1 | NA | NA | TRBV27 | CASSRGTEAFF | TGTGCCAGCAGTAGGGGGACTGAAGCTTTCTTT
TRBJ1-6 | NA | NA | TRBV5-1 | CASSRGAVDSPLHF | TGCGCCAGCAGCCGTGGAGCGGTAGATTCACCCCTCCACTTT
TRBJ1-1 | NA | NA | TRBV6-4 | CASKPGEENTEAFF | TGTGCCAGCAAACCGGGGGAGGAGAACACTGAAGCTTTCTTT
TRBJ2-7 | NA | NA | TRBV7-9 | CASSPETRIHEQYF | TGTGCCAGCAGCCCAGAGACGAGGATCCACGAGCAGTACTTC
TRBJ1-1 | NA | NA | TRBV11-3 | CASSLGGPDTEAFF | TGTGCCAGCAGCTTAGGGGGGCCGGACACTGAAGCTTTCTTT
TRBJ2-1 | NA | NA | TRBV29-1 | CSAETETYNEQFF | TGCAGCGCAGAGACAGAAACCTACAATGAGCAGTTCTTC
TRBJ1-4 | NA | NA | TRBV6-5 | CASGFVQGLNEKLFF | TGTGCCAGCGGCTTCGTACAGGGCCTTAATGAAAAACTGTTTTTT
TRBJ2-6 | NA | NA | TRBV27 | CASSVGGSGANVLTF | TGTGCCAGCAGTGTGGGGGGCTCTGGGGCCAACGTCCTGACTTTC
TRBJ2-7 | TRBD1 | once | TRBV30 | CAWSSYRGEQYF | TGTGCCTGGAGTTCATACAGGGGCGAGCAGTACTTC
TRBJ2-7 | TRBD1 | NA | TRBV19 | CASSIDDRGYYEQYF | TGTGCCAGTAGTATAGACGACAGGGGCTACTACGAGCAGTACTTC
TRBJ2-2 | NA | NA | TRBV9 | CASSVDHGFRSAGELFF | TGTGCCAGCAGCGTAGACCATGGATTCAGGTCAGCCGGGGAGCTGTTTTTT
TRBJ2-7 | TRBD2 | once | TRBV6-5 | CASSYSGTSTDEQYF | TGTGCCAGCAGTTACTCTGGGACTAGTACCGACGAGCAGTACTTC
TRBJ1-2 | NA | NA | TRBV5-1 | CASSQGHSQDYGYTF | TGCGCCAGCAGCCAGGGACATTCGCAGGACTATGGCTACACCTTC
TRBJ2-3 | NA | NA | TRBV10-3 | CAISELADTQYF | TGTGCCATCAGTGAGCTCGCAGATACGCAGTATTTT
TRBJ2-7 | TRBD1 | NA | TRBV5-6 | CASSSDDRGRSYEQYF | TGTGCCAGCAGCTCGGACGACAGGGGGCGATCGTACGAGCAGTACTTC
TRBJ1-1 | NA | NA | TRBV7-2 | CASRRTGVMNTEAFF | TGTGCCAGCAGGCGGACGGGGGTCATGAACACTGAAGCTTTCTTT
TRBJ2-2 | NA | once | TRBV5-4 | CASSPGMGELFF | TGTGCCAGCAGCCCGGGAATGGGGGAGCTGTTTTTT
TRBJ2-7 | TRBD1 | NA | TRBV7-9 | CASSSTGTSSYEQYF | TGTGCCAGCAGTTCGACAGGGACAAGCTCCTACGAGCAGTACTTC
TRBJ2-1 | TRBD1 | few | TRBV5-4 | CASSISGTGVGEQFF | TGTGCCAGCAGCATATCCGGGACAGGGGTAGGAGAGCAGTTCTTC
TRBJ2-1 | TRBD2 | NA | TRBV19 | CASSILTAGKDEQFF | TGTGCCAGTAGTATCCTCACAGCGGGAAAAGATGAGCAGTTCTTC
TRBJ1-2 | TRBD1 | NA | TRBV6-6 | CASSQRTGLGYTF | TGTGCCAGCAGTCAGAGGACAGGGCTCGGCTACACCTTC
TRBJ2-1 | NA | NA | TRBV5-1 | CASSFEGLEQFF | TGCGCCAGCAGCTTCGAGGGCCTTGAGCAGTTCTTC
TRBJ2-5 | NA | NA | TRBV5-1 | CASSFSAQGGETQYF | TGCGCCAGCAGCTTTAGTGCCCAGGGGGGAGAGACCCAGTACTTC